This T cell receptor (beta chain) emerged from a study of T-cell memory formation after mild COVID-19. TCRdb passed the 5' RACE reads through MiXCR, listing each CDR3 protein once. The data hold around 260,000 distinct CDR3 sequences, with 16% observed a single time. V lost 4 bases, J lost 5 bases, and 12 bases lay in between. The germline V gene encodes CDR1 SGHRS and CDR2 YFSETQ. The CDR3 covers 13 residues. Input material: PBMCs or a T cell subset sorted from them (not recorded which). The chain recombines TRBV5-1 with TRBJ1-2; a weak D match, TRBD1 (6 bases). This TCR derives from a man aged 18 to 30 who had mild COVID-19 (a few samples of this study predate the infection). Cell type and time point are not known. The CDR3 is CASSAQGVYGYTF. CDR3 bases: TGCGCCAGCAGCGCACAGGGTGTGTATGGCTACACCTTC.